What follows are 23 T cell receptor beta chains derived from one specimen sequenced in a study of post-analysis software for immune sequencing data. Prepared libraries of TCR beta cDNA carried unique molecular identifiers. TCRdb passed the PCR reads through MiXCR, listing each CDR3 protein once. The sample lists roughly 150,000 distinct CDR3 sequences, about 34% seen once, with 25% to 35% in the top ten. The material was blood, obtained after autologous hematopoietic stem cell transplantation. The receptors stem from a girl between 5 and 17 years old with multiple sclerosis.

In this sample, this clonotype turned up a few times. The chain is built from TRBV7-9 and TRBJ2-3; perhaps TRBD2 as D (6 bases). V shed 6 bases and J shed 2 bases, with 9 bases lying between them. Germline values: CDR1 SEHNR, CDR2 FQNEAQ (reference sequence). This CDR3 comprises 13 residues. CDR3 sequence: CASRGLYTDTQYF. Here the CDR3 DNA reads TGTGCCAGCAGGGGACTGTACACAGATACGCAGTATTTT.

V gene TRBV5-1 combines with J gene TRBJ2-7; 8 positions agree with TRBD1. V lost 0 bases to trimming and J lost 3 bases; unmatched junction nucleotides: 5. The CDR3 has 15 residues. In germline, CDR1 is SGHRS, CDR2 YFSETQ. The CDR3, as DNA: TGCGCCAGCAGCTTGGGGCAGGGGGCCTACTACGAGCAGTACTTC. It yields the protein CASSLGQGAYYEQYF.

Remarks on this clonotype: At one boundary the junction diverges from the germline segment, which might be a read error. The rearrangement joins TRBV7-9 to TRBJ2-4; 7 bases match TRBD1. The end of the DNA aligns better with TRBJ2-5, so the J call may be wrong. There are 14 residues in the CDR3. The germline gives CDR1 SEHNR, CDR2 FQNEAQ (reference sequence). CDR3 DNA: TGTGCTAGCAGCCTCGACAGGGTGGGAGAGACCCAGTACTTC. Its translation: CASSLDRVGETQYF.

As to this clonotype: Its ends do not fully match the called genes, so a read error is possible. The rearrangement uses TRBV5-5 and TRBJ2-1; 7 positions match TRBD2. Germline V CDR1 and CDR2: SGHKS, YYEKEE (reference sequence). The CDR3 is 15 amino acids. The CDR3 sequence is CASSWEGLTYNVQFF. The CDR3 region has the DNA TGTGCCAGCAGCTGGGAGGGACTAACCTACAATGTGCAGTTCTTC.

This clonotype came up many times. V is TRBV25-1 and J is TRBJ1-1; possible D gene TRBD1, 6 bases. The V and J ends lost 6 bases and 2 bases respectively, with 16 bases between them. The germline CDR1 and CDR2 sequences are MGHDK and SYGVNS. The CDR3 sequence is 15 residues long. CDR3 bases: TGTGCCAGCAGCCGGGACACCCGGCCCAACACTGAAGCTTTCTTT. Protein: CASSRDTRPNTEAFF.

The chain couples TRBV7-3 to TRBJ2-5, with a weak D call TRBD2 (5 bases). The J call may be in error: the DNA end matches TRBJ2-7 better. The CDR3 loop spans 12 amino acids. Looked up from germline, CDR1 is SGHTA and CDR2 is FQGTGA. The CDR3 region is CARPEGLHEQYF. The DNA of the CDR3 is TGTGCCAGACCCGAGGGTCTCCACGAGCAGTACTTC.

This clonotype has just one count. The chain has TRBV19 and TRBJ1-5; D is perhaps TRBD1 (6 bases). Trimming stripped 3 bases from V and 1 base from J, with 10 bases between. The CDR3 sequence is 15 residues long. From germline, CDR1 is LNHDA and CDR2 SQIVND (reference sequence). In nucleotides, the CDR3 is TGTGCCAGTAGTATGGGTCAGGGGAGCAATCAGCCCCAGCATTTT. Residues: CASSMGQGSNQPQHF.

This clonotype was seen once. V gene TRBV5-4 combines with J gene TRBJ2-5; 7 positions match TRBD2. The CDR3 is made up of 15 amino acids. The V segment lost 4 bases and the J segment 4 bases; nucleotides outside the gene matches: 10. The germline CDR1 and CDR2 sequences are SGHNT and YYREEE (reference sequence). In DNA, the CDR3 is TGTGCCAGCAGCCCATTCGGCGGGAGAGGAGAGACCCAGTACTTC. It translates to CASSPFGGRGETQYF.

This clonotype was counted only a few times. This rearrangement joins TRBV29-1 to TRBJ1-1; perhaps TRBD1 as D (6 bases). The CDR3 runs to 12 residues. CDR1 is SQVTM and CDR2 is ANQGSEA in the germline V gene. Between the trimmed V and J ends, which lost 7 bases and 6 bases, there was a span of 15 bases. This CDR3 reads CSGNDRRSEAFF. CDR3 bases: TGCAGCGGGAACGACAGGAGATCTGAAGCTTTCTTT. Looking up the rest from reference TRBV29-1 and TRBJ1-1 gives the full variable domain: SAVISQKPSRDICQRGTSLTIQCQVDSQVTMMFWYRQQPGQSLTLIATANQGSEATYESGFVIDKFPISRPNLTFSTLTVSNMSPEDSSIYLCSGNDRRSEAFFGQGTRLTVV.

This clonotype has just a few counts. The genes are TRBV27 and TRBJ2-2; TRBD2 agrees at 12 bases. This CDR3 spans 17 amino acids. V gave up 3 bases and J gave up 6 bases; unmatched junction bases: 8. The V gene's germline CDR1 is MNHEY and CDR2 SMNVEV (reference sequence). As DNA, the CDR3 is TGTGCCAGCAGTTTTTTCGGGACTAGCGGGTTCTCCGGGGAGCTGTTTTTT. Translated, it gives CASSFFGTSGFSGELFF.

This clonotype showed up just a few times. This chain uses TRBV2 with TRBJ2-3, with 10 bases lining up with TRBD2. Trimming removed 6 bases from V and 3 bases from J; junction bases left unmatched: 12. From germline, CDR1 is SNHLY and CDR2 FYNNEI. This CDR3 is built from 17 residues. The CDR3 reads CASSLPILAGETDTQYF. The CDR3, as DNA: TGTGCCAGCAGCCTTCCAATTCTAGCGGGAGAGACAGATACGCAGTATTTT.

This clonotype appeared a few times. The rearrangement joins TRBV10-3 to TRBJ1-2; 8 bases map to TRBD1. With V trimmed by 4 bases and J by 4 bases, 8 bases remained unmatched. Germline V gives CDR1 ENHRY, CDR2 SYGVKD. CDR3 size: 15 residues. As DNA, the CDR3 is TGTGCCATCAGTGTACAGGGGGTTACCTCCTATGGCTACACCTTC. Translated: CAISVQGVTSYGYTF.

This rearrangement joins TRBV6-6 to TRBJ2-7, with 10 bases that match TRBD1. The CDR3 is 13 amino acids. Germline CDR1 and CDR2: MNHNY and SVGAGI (reference sequence). The J segment lost 5 bases and the V segment lost 10 bases, leaving 8 bases of the junction unmatched. The CDR3, as DNA: TGTGCCACCTGGGGACAGGGGATCCACGAGCAGTACTTC. It specifies CATWGQGIHEQYF.

The chain employs TRBV7-2 and TRBJ2-1, with 14 bases that match TRBD2. The CDR3 spans 15 residues. Germline trimming cut 4 bases from V and 10 bases from J; bases unmatched to any gene: 6. The germline CDR1 and CDR2 sequences are SGHTA and FQGNSA. The CDR3 sequence: CASSSGLAGGLEQFF. The CDR3 DNA sequence: TGTGCCAGCAGCTCCGGACTAGCGGGAGGATTGGAGCAGTTCTTC.

This clonotype has ten or more counts. This rearrangement joins TRBV29-1 to TRBJ2-5; D ambiguous. This CDR3 is 11 amino acids long. V lost 1 base to trimming and J lost 5 bases, with 5 bases between them. CDR1 is SQVTM and CDR2 is ANQGSEA in the germline V gene. The CDR3 here is CSVEVSETQYF. In DNA form, the CDR3 reads TGCAGCGTTGAAGTCTCGGAGACCCAGTACTTC.

The chain couples TRBV11-3 to TRBJ2-3, with a weak D call TRBD2 (6 bases). The germline V and J ends were trimmed by 5 bases and 6 bases, with 18 bases remaining between them. This CDR3 has 15 residues. The germline gives CDR1 SGHNT, CDR2 YENEEA. Written as DNA, the CDR3 is TGTGCCAGCAGCCCCCGGGCGGGAAGCTCCGATACGCAGTATTTT. Protein product: CASSPRAGSSDTQYF.

The chain joins TRBV20-1 to TRBJ2-5; 7 bases map to TRBD1. With V trimmed by 7 bases and J by 7 bases, 15 bases remained unmatched. The CDR3 runs 14 residues. The V gene's germline CDR1 is DFQATT and CDR2 SNEGSKA (reference sequence). The CDR3 spells CSVGSGTVDVTQYF. In nucleotides, the CDR3 is TGCAGTGTCGGCTCCGGGACAGTTGATGTGACCCAGTACTTC.

This clonotype was seen more than once but under ten times. The chain joins TRBV4-3 to TRBJ2-7; no clear D gene. V dropped 4 bases and J dropped 3 bases, with 13 bases sitting between them. The CDR3 has 14 amino acids. CDR1 LGHNA and CDR2 YSLEER come from the germline V gene. The DNA for the CDR3 is TGCGCCAGCAGCCTGAGGACGGGTAACTACGAGCAGTACTTC. Translating gives CASSLRTGNYEQYF.

There are many counts of this clonotype. The genes are TRBV29-1 and TRBJ2-7, with 10 positions matching TRBD1. The germline CDR1 and CDR2 sequences are SQVTM and ANQGSEA. CDR3 length: 14 amino acids. V gave up 4 bases and J gave up 2 bases; unmatched junction bases: 5. The CDR3 coding sequence is TGCAGCGTTGGCCCAGACAGGGGGCCCTACGAGCAGTACTTC. This gives the protein CSVGPDRGPYEQYF.

This clonotype was detected only a few times. The chain carries TRBV12-3 or TRBV12-4 and TRBJ2-7, with 8 bases that match TRBD2. Trimming took 1 base from V and 7 from J; bases not matched to a gene: 6. The CDR3 has 14 amino acids. Here the CDR3 DNA reads TGTGCCAGCAGTTTAGGTGGGACTAGTTCGGAGCAGTACTTC. Amino acids: CASSLGGTSSEQYF.

This clonotype turned up a few times. This chain joins TRBV29-1 and TRBJ2-5; D remains ambiguous. The V end was cut by 4 bases, the J end by 2 bases, with 8 bases between. CDR1 is SQVTM and CDR2 is ANQGSEA in the germline V gene. The CDR3 covers 12 residues. CDR3 sequence reads: CSVVLSQETQYF. Here the CDR3 DNA reads TGCAGCGTTGTCTTGAGTCAAGAGACCCAGTACTTC.

The table lists this clonotype with a few counts. J is TRBJ1-2 and V is TRBV15; TRBD1 agrees at 8 bases. CDR1 LNHNV and CDR2 YYDKDF come from the germline V gene (reference sequence). Germline trimming cut 0 bases from V and 3 bases from J; bases unmatched to any gene: 15. The CDR3 is 19 amino acids. The CDR3 protein is CATSRDLGTGNSRDYGYTF. DNA of the CDR3: TGTGCCACCAGCAGAGATCTGGGGACAGGCAACTCCAGAGACTATGGCTACACCTTC.

This clonotype was counted only a few times. Here the CDR3 reads CAWRGLAGGPVEQYF. CDR3 bases: TGTGCCTGGAGGGGATTAGCGGGAGGGCCCGTCGAGCAGTACTTC. This chain links TRBV30 with TRBJ2-7; 11 bases are a match to TRBD2. Germline trimming cut 3 bases from V and 6 bases from J; bases unmatched to any gene: 10. Germline values: CDR1 GTSNPN, CDR2 SVGIG (reference sequence). CDR3 length equals 15 residues.